These 10 T cell receptor beta chains came from one sample sequenced in a study of control samples from healthy donors and cancer patients. Clones were sequenced by immunoSEQ multiplex PCR, and TCRdb holds only the in-frame ones, with some missing. Seen here are about 120,000 clones, around 90% observed once, and the top ten hold 2% to 2.5%. The sample comprised blood. These receptors were obtained from a woman aged 70 to 79 in good health.

The genes are TRBV14 and TRBJ2-7; 7 bases are a match to TRBD2. CDR3 length: 16 amino acids. CDR1 is SGHDN, CDR2 FVKESK, per germline. J lost 4 bases, V lost 2 bases, and 11 bases had no gene match. CDR3 nucleotides: TGTGCCAGCAGCCAATCCAAGAGGCAGGGAGGGTACGAGCAGTACTTC. It yields the protein CASSQSKRQGGYEQYF.

This sequence joins TRBV13 and TRBJ1-1, with a weak D call TRBD1 (6 bases). Germline CDR1 PRHDT, CDR2 FYEKMQ (reference sequence). V dropped 2 bases and J dropped 11 bases, with 12 bases sitting between them. The length of the CDR3 is 12 residues. This chain's CDR3 is CASSLRAGVAFF. The CDR3 DNA follows: TGTGCCAGCAGCTTAAGGGCAGGGGTCGCTTTCTTT.

The V call is TRBV23-1, the J call TRBJ1-3; the match to TRBD1 covers 7 bases. TRBV23-1 is classed as an ORF, of uncertain function. V lost 4 bases and J lost 1; bases outside the gene matches: 10. The CDR3 runs 17 residues. In DNA, the CDR3 is TGCGCCAGCAGTCTCCTCCCCCCAGGGGGATCTGGAAACACCATATATTTT. Amino acids: CASSLLPPGGSGNTIYF.

CDR3 sequence reads: CASTGALSGGGSYNEQFF. CDR3 nucleotides: TGTGCCAGCACTGGGGCCCTAAGCGGGGGGGGATCCTACAATGAGCAGTTCTTC. J is TRBJ2-1 and V is TRBV7-8; TRBD2 aligns across 10 bases. V dropped 7 bases and J dropped 1; count of bases not matched to a gene: 13. CDR3 length: 18 amino acids. Germline V gives CDR1 SGHVS, CDR2 FQNEAQ.

The CDR3 sequence is CASSRSRGSLSYEQYF. The CDR3 nucleotides read TGTGCCAGCAGCCGCAGCAGAGGAAGCTTATCCTACGAGCAGTACTTC. The chain joins TRBV11-1 to TRBJ2-7; D is unclear. Germline V gene data show CDR1 as SGHAT and CDR2 as FQDESV (reference sequence). Trimming pared 5 bases from V and 1 base from J, leaving 18 bases between. This CDR3 region has 16 residues.

The chain has TRBV7-3 and TRBJ1-6; a possible D gene is TRBD1 (5 bases). The CDR3 runs 14 residues. Per germline, CDR1 SGHTA and CDR2 FQGTGA. V was trimmed by 5 bases and J by 10 bases, leaving 15 bases between them. The CDR3, as DNA: TGTGCCAGCAGCACTCGGGGGGTGGGGTCACCCCTCCACTTT. Translated, it gives CASSTRGVGSPLHF.

The chain couples TRBV3-1 (or the pseudogene TRBV3-2) to TRBJ2-5; tentatively, D is TRBD2 (5 bases). The germline V and J ends were trimmed by 3 bases and 2 bases, with 13 bases remaining between them. The CDR3 extends over 15 amino acids. In germline, CDR1 is LGHDT, CDR2 YNNKEL (reference sequence). CDR3 DNA: TGTGCCAGCAGCCACCCGGGAAAACTACAAGAGACCCAGTACTTC. This sequence encodes CASSHPGKLQETQYF.

The chain couples TRBV3-1 (or the pseudogene TRBV3-2) to TRBJ1-1, with unresolved D. CDR1 is LGHDT, CDR2 YNNKEL, per germline (reference sequence). V lost 1 base and J 1 base, leaving 10 bases between the germline ends. This CDR3 spans 15 amino acids. The CDR3 reads CASSQVETRNTEAFF. The CDR3 DNA follows: TGTGCCAGCAGCCAAGTGGAGACAAGGAACACTGAAGCTTTCTTT.

This clone was seen once. The gene calls are TRBV9 and TRBJ2-3; 7 positions match TRBD2. V lost 0 bases and J lost 0; bases outside the gene matches: 10. Germline CDR1 is SGDLS and CDR2 is YYNGEE. The CDR3 runs to 18 residues. The DNA of the CDR3 is TGTGCCAGCAGCGTAGAGGCCGGGGGGTCAACTAGCACAGATACGCAGTATTTT. It encodes CASSVEAGGSTSTDTQYF.

The chain combines TRBV11-1 with TRBJ1-2; 9 positions agree with TRBD1. CDR1 and CDR2 (germline): SGHAT, FQDESV (reference sequence). This CDR3 has 15 amino acids. The V segment lost 5 bases and the J segment 3 bases; nucleotides outside the gene matches: 7. The CDR3 is CASSDRGSRDYGYTF. For the CDR3, the DNA is TGTGCCAGCAGCGACAGGGGGTCTCGGGACTATGGCTACACCTTC.